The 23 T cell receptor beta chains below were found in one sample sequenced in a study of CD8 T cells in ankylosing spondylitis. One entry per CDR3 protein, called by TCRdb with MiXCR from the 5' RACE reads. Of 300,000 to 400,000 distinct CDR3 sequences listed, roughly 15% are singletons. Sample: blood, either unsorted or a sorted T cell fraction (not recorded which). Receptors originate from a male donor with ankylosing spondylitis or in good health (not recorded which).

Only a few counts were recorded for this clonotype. The CDR3: CSARDIAHGGEKLFF. CDR3 sequence (DNA): TGCAGTGCTAGAGATATAGCTCACGGGGGTGAAAAACTGTTTTTT. V and J are TRBV20-1 and TRBJ1-4; D perhaps matches TRBD1 (5 bases). The CDR3 consists of 15 residues. The V end was cut by 0 bases, the J end by 7 bases, with 15 bases between. Germline loops: CDR1 DFQATT, CDR2 SNEGSKA (reference sequence).

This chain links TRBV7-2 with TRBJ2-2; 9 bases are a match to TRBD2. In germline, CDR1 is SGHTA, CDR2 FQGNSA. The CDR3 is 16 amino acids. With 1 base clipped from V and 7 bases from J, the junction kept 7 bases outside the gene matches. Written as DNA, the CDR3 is TGTGCCAGCAGCTTAGGAGGCGGGGGGGCAAGCGGGGAGCTGTTTTTT. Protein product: CASSLGGGGASGELFF.

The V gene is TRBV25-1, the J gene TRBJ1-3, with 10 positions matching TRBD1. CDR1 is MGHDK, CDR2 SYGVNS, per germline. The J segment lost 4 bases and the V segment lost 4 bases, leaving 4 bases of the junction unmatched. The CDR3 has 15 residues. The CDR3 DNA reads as TGTGCCAGCAGTGTCGACAGGGGGCAAGGAAACACCATATATTTT. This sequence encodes CASSVDRGQGNTIYF.

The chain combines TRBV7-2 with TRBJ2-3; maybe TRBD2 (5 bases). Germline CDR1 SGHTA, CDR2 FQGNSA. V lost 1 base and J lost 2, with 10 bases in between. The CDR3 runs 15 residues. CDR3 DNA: TGTGCCAGCAGCTTAGAGAGCGGACCCACAGATACGCAGTATTTT. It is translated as CASSLESGPTDTQYF.

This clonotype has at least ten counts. The CDR3 spells CASRDRGNEKLFF. CDR3 nucleotide sequence: TGTGCCAGCAGGGACAGGGGCAATGAAAAACTGTTTTTT. This rearrangement joins TRBV21-1 to TRBJ1-4; the D call in the table, TRBD1, was not verified against the DNA. TRBV21-1 is described as a pseudogene. This CDR3 spans 13 amino acids.

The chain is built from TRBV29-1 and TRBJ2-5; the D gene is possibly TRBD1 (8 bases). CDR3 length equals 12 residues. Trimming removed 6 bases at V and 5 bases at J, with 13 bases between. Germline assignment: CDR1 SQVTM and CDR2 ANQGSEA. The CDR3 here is CSVHRGGETQYF. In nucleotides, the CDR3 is TGCAGCGTCCACAGGGGGGGGGAGACCCAGTACTTC.

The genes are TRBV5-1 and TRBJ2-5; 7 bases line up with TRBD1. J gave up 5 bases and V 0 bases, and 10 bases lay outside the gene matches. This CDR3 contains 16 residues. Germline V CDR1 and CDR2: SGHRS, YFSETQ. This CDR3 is CASSLGTGAEGETQYF. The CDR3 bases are TGCGCCAGCAGCTTGGGAACAGGGGCAGAAGGGGAGACCCAGTACTTC.

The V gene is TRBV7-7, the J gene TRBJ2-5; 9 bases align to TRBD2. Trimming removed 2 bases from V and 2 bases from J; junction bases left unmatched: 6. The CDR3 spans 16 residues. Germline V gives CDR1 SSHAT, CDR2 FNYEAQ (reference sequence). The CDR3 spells CASSLSLAGRQETQYF. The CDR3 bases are TGTGCCAGCAGCTTAAGTCTAGCGGGGCGTCAAGAGACCCAGTACTTC.

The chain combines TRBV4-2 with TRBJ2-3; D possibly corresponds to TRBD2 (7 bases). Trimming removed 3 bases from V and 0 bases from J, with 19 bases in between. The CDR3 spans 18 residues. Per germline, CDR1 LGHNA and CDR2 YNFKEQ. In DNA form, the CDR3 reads TGTGCCAGCAGCCACCTTCCGGGGGGCGGGTCTAGCACAGATACGCAGTATTTT. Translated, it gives CASSHLPGGGSSTDTQYF.

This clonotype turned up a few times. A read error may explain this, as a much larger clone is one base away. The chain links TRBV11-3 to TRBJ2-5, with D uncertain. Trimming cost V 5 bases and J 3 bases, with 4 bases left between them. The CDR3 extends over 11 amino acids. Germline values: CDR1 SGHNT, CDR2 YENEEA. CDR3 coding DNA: TGTGCCAGCAGCGACAAAGAGACCCAGTACTTC. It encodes CASSDKETQYF.

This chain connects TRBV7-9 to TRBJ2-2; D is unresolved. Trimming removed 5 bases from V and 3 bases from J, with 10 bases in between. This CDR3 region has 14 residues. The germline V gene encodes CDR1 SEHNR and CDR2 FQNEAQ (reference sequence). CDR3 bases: TGTGCCAGCAGCCTTATAGAATACACCGGGGAGCTGTTTTTT. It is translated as CASSLIEYTGELFF.

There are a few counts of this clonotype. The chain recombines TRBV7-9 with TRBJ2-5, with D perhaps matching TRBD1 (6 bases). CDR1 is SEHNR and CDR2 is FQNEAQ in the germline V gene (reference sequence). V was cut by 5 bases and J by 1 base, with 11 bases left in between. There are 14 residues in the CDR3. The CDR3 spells CASSQQGLQETQYF. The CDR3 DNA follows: TGTGCCAGCAGCCAACAGGGCCTCCAAGAGACCCAGTACTTC.

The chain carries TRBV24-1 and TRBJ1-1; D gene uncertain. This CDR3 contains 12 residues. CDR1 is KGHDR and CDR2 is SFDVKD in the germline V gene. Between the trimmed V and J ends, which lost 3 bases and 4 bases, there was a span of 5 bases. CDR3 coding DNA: TGTGCCACCAGTGATGATGGCACTGAAGCTTTCTTT. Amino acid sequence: CATSDDGTEAFF.

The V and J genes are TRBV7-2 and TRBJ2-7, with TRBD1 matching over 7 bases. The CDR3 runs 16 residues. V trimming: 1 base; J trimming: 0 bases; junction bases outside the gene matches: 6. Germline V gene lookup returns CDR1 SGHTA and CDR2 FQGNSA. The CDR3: CASSLDRGLASYEQYF. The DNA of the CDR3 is TGTGCCAGCAGCTTAGACAGGGGCCTCGCCTCCTACGAGCAGTACTTC.

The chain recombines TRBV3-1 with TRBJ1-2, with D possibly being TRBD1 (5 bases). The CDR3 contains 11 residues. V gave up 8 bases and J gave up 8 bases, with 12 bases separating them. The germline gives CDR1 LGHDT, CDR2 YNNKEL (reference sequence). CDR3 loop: CASGDGGGYTF. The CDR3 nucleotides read TGTGCCAGCGGGGACGGTGGGGGCTACACCTTC.

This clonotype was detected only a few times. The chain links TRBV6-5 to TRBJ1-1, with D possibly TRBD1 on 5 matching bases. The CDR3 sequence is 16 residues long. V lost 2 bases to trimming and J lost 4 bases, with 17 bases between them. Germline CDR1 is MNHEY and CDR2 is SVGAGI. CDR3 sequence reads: CASSYGLWGGGTEAFF. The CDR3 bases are TGTGCCAGCAGTTACGGGTTGTGGGGCGGCGGCACTGAAGCTTTCTTT.

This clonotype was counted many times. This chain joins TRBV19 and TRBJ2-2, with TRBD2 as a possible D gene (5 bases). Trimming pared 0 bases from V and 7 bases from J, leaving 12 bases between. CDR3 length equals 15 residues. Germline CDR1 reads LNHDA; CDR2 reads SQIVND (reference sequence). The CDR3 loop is CASSIEQRSGGELFF. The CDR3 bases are TGTGCCAGTAGTATAGAACAGCGGAGTGGCGGGGAGCTGTTTTTT.

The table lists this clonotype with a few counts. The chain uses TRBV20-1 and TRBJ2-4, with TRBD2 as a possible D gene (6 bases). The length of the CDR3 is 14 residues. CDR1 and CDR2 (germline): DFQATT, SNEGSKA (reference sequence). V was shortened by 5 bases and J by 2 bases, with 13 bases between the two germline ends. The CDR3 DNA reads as TGCAGTGCTGAGCGGCGGGGCTCCAAAAACATTCAGTACTTC. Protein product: CSAERRGSKNIQYF.

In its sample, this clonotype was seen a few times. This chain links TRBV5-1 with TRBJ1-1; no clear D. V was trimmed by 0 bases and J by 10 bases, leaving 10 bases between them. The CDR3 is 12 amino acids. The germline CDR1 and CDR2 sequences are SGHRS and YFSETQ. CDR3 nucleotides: TGCGCCAGCAGCTTGGATGGTTTGTCAGCTTTCTTT. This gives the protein CASSLDGLSAFF.

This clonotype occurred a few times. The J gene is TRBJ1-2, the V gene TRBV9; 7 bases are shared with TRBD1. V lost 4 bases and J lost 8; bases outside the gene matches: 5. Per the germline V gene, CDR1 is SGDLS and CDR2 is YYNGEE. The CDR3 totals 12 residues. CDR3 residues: CASSPTGAGYTF. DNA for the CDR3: TGTGCCAGCAGCCCCACAGGGGCGGGCTACACCTTC.

CDR3 residues: CASSISPGSSNQPQHF. CDR3 sequence (DNA): TGTGCCAGTAGTATATCGCCAGGGTCTAGCAATCAGCCCCAGCATTTT. V is TRBV19 and J is TRBJ1-5, with a tentative D call TRBD1 (5 bases). Germline CDR1 LNHDA, CDR2 SQIVND (reference sequence). Between the trimmed V and J ends, which lost 2 bases and 0 bases, there was a span of 11 bases. This CDR3 is 16 amino acids long. The full variable domain, rest sourced from reference TRBV19 and TRBJ1-5, is DGGITQSPKYLFRKEGQNVTLSCEQNLNHDAMYWYRQDPGQGLRLIYYSQIVNDFQKGDIAEGYSVSREKKESFPLTVTSAQKNPTAFYLCASSISPGSSNQPQHFGDGTRLSIL.

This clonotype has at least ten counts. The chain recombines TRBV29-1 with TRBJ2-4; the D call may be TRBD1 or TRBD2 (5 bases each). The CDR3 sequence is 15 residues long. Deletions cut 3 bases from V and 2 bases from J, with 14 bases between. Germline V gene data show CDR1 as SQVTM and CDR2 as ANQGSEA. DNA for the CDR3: TGCAGCGTTGATCTGGTAGGGACCTCCAAAAACATTCAGTACTTC. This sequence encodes CSVDLVGTSKNIQYF.

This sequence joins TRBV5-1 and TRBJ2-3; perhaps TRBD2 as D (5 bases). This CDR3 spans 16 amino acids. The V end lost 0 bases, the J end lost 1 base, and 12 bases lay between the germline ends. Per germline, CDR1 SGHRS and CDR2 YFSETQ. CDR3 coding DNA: TGCGCCAGCAGCTTGGCGGGGAGCAGCCGCACAGATACGCAGTATTTT. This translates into CASSLAGSSRTDTQYF.